The TCR beta chain described here comes from a study of cytomegalovirus exposure and HLA in healthy donors. Study-wide results and limits: Presence/absence analyses assumed roughly uniform sequencing depth across donors.

CDR1 and CDR2 (germline): SGDLS, YYNGEE. The V segment lost 3 bases and the J segment 8 bases; nucleotides outside the gene matches: 7. The CDR3 is made up of 15 amino acids. The PCR contained 60 Vbeta and 13 Jbeta primers. Assay: immunoSEQ multiplex PCR; the TCRdb copy retains only in-frame clones and omits some. The top ten hold about 2.6% of the sample, which has around 130,000 clones, 80% seen once. As concerns this clone: The target antigen is unknown.

The clonotype originates from a young man in good health and CMV-seronegative. The J gene is TRBJ1-4, the V gene TRBV9; 10 bases are shared with TRBD1. Sequencing input: PBMCs. CDR3 nucleotides: TGTGCCAGCAGCGCCAGGACAGGGGGTTCAGAAAAACTGTTTTTT. Its protein product is CASSARTGGSEKLFF.